Described below is a single TCR beta chain sequence and its context. Its matching antigen is unknown. Researchers made TCR beta libraries by using iRepertoire HTBI primers and running Arm-PCR on CDR3 regions. TCRdb analysed the multiplex PCR reads with MiXCR anew, one entry per CDR3 protein. Of hundreds of thousands of distinct CDR3 sequences in the sample, around 15% were seen once. The CDR3 runs to 14 residues. V was pared by 4 bases and J by 12 bases, with 8 bases of the junction left unmatched. CDR1 and CDR2 (germline): SEHNR, FQNEAQ (reference sequence). Indicated time point: newly diagnosed GD, antithyroid drugs for less than 3 months. RNA from PBMCs was the source of the TCR library. The record originates from a study of regulatory T cells in long-lasting Graves disease. Study outcomes and limitations: A greater number of public clonotypes (2,741) was shared by persistent patients than by new patients (around 970).

This sample also appeared in a second study, on T cells in Graves' hyperthyroidism and ophthalmopathy. As that report states: Ophthalmopathy was predicted by the model a median of roughly 6.6 months ahead of onset.

The sequenced sample was peripheral blood mononuclear cells (PBMCs), obtained at new diagnosis, from a patient treated with antithyroid drugs. The TCR comes from a woman aged 40 to 65 with Graves disease. The rearrangement links TRBV7-9 to TRBJ1-6; TRBD1 aligns across 8 bases. CDR3 in amino acids: CASSSGQDFRPLHF. CDR3 nucleotide sequence: TGTGCCAGCAGCTCGGGACAGGATTTTAGACCCCTCCACTTT. The full variable domain, rest sourced from reference TRBV7-9 and TRBJ1-6, is DTGVSQNPRHKITKRGQNVTFRCDPISEHNRLYWYRQTLGQGPEFLTYFQNEAQLEKSRLLSDRFSAERPKGSFSTLEIQRTEQGDSAMYLCASSSGQDFRPLHFGNGTRLTVT.